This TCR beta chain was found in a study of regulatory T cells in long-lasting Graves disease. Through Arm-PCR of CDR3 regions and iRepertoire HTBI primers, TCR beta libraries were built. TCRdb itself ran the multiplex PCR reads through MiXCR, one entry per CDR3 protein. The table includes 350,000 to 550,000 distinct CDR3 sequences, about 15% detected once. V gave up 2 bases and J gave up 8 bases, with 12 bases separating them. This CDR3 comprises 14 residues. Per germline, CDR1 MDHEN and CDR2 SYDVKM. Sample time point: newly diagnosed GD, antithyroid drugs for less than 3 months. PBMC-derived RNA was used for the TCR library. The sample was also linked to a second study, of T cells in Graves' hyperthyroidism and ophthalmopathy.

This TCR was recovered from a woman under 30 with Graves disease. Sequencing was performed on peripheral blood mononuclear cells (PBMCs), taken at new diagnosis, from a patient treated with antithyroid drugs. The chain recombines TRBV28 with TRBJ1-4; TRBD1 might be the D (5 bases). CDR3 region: CASSLPDMREKLFF. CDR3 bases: TGTGCCAGCAGTTTACCGGACATGCGGGAAAAACTGTTTTTT. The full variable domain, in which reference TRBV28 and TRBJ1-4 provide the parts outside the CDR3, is DVKVTQSSRYLVKRTGEKVFLECVQDMDHENMFWYRQDPGLGLRLIYFSYDVKMKEKGDIPEGYSVSREKKERFSLILESASTNQTSMYLCASSLPDMREKLFFGSGTQLSVL.